The following is a T cell receptor beta chain sequence with its context. Per germline, CDR1 LGHNA and CDR2 YNFKEQ. The CDR3 covers 13 residues. V was pared by 6 bases and J by 5 bases, with 5 bases of the junction left unmatched. These data come from a study of blood T cell repertoires in COVID-19. As for the study in general: Donors in the United States, Italy and Spain gave samples during acute or convalescent COVID-19. Nucleic acid was either cDNA or gDNA, and it came from T cells, B-cell-depleted T cells, or PBMCs.

In the original processing: Estimation of nucleated cell counts was performed using reference gene primer amplification. TCRdb's table, derived via immunoSEQ multiplex PCR, lists solely in-frame clones and lacks some. Clone size and V and J calls were adopted from that table, with D and trimming inferred from the DNA. The sample has about 74,000 clones, 90% seen once. The sample taken for sequencing was peripheral blood. This receptor was obtained from a human donor in a cohort sampled during active COVID-19. V gene TRBV4-2 combines with J gene TRBJ2-5; 8 bases are shared with TRBD1. This CDR3 is CASSGQGSETQYF. The CDR3 DNA is TGTGCCAGCAGTGGACAGGGTAGCGAGACCCAGTACTTC.